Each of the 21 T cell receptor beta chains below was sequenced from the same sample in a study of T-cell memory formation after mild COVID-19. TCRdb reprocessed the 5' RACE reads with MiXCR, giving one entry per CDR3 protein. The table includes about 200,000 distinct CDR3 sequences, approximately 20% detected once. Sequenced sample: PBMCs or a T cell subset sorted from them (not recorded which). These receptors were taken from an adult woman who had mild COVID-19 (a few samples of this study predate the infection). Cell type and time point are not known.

Here the CDR3 DNA reads TGTGCCAGCACCCTAGGGGACAGGGGTTACAAGACCCAGTACTTC. Residues: CASTLGDRGYKTQYF. The chain recombines TRBV3-1 with TRBJ2-5; TRBD1 aligns across 10 bases. The germline V gene has CDR1 LGHDT and CDR2 YNNKEL (reference sequence). V was clipped by 7 bases and J by 6 bases; unmatched bases: 11. The CDR3 is made up of 15 amino acids.

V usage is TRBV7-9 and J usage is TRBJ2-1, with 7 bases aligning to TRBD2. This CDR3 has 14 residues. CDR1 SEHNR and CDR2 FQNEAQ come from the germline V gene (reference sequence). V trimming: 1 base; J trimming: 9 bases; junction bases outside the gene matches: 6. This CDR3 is CASSLGPSGGEQFF. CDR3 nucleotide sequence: TGTGCCAGCAGCTTAGGTCCTAGCGGAGGTGAGCAGTTCTTC.

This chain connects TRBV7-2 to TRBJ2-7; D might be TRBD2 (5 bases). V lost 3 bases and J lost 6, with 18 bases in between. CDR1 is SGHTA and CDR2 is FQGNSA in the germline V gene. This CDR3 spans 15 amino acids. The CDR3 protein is CASSFRPRTGGEQYF. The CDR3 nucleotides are TGTGCCAGCAGCTTCCGCCCCAGGACTGGAGGCGAGCAGTACTTC.

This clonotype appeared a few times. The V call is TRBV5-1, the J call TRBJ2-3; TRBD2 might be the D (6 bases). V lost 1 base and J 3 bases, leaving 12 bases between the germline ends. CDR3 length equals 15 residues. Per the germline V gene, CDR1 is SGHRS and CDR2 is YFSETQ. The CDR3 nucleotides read TGCGCCAGCAGCTTGAGTCCGGGAGTAACAGATACGCAGTATTTT. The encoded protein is CASSLSPGVTDTQYF.

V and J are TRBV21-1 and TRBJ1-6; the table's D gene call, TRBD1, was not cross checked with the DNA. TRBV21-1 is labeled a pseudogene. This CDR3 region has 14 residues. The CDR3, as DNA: TGTGCCAGCAGCCGCCGGGACAGCGATGCTTGCACAAACTTT. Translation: CASSRRDSDACTNF.

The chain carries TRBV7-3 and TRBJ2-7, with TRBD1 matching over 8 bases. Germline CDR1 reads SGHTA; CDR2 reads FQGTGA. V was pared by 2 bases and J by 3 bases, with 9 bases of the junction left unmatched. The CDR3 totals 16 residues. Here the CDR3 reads CASSLATGTGYYEQYF. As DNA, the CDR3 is TGTGCCAGCAGCTTAGCTACCGGGACAGGATACTACGAGCAGTACTTC.

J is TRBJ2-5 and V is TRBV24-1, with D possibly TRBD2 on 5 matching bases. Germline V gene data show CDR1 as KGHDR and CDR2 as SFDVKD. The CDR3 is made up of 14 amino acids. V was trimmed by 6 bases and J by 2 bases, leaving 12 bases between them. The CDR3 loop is CATSRGSEQETQYF. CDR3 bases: TGTGCCACCAGTCGCGGGTCAGAGCAAGAGACCCAGTACTTC.

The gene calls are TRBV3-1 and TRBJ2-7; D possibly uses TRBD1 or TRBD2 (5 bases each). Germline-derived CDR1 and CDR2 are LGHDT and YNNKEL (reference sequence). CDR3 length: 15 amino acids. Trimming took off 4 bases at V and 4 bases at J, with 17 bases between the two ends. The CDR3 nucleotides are TGTGCCAGCAGCCTCGGGACCAGTGCTGTATACGAGCAGTACTTC. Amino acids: CASSLGTSAVYEQYF.

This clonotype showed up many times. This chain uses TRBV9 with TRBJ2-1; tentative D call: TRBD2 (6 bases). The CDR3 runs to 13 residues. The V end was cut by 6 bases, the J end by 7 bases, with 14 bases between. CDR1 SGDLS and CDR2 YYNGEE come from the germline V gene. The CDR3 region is CASNREAMNEQFF. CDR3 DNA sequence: TGTGCCAGCAATAGGGAGGCTATGAATGAGCAGTTCTTC. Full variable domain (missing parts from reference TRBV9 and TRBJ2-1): DSGVTQTPKHLITATGQRVTLRCSPRSGDLSVYWYQQSLDQGLQFLIQYYNGEERAKGNILERFSAQQFPDLHSELNLSSLELGDSALYFCASNREAMNEQFFGPGTRLTVL.

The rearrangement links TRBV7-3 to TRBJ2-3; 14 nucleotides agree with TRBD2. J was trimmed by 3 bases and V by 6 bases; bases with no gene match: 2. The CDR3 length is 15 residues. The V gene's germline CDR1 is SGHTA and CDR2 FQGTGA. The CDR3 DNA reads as TGTGCCAGCAGACGGACTAGCGGGGGGACAGATACGCAGTATTTT. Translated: CASRRTSGGTDTQYF. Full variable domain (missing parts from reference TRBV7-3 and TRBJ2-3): GAGVSQTPSNKVTEKGKYVELRCDPISGHTALYWYRQSLGQGPEFLIYFQGTGAADDSGLPNDRFFAVRPEGSVSTLKIQRTERGDSAVYLCASRRTSGGTDTQYFGPGTRLTVL.

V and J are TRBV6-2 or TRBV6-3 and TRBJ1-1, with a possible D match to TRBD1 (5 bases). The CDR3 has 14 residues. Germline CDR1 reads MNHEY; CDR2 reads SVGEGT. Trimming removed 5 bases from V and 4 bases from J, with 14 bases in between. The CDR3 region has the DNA TGTGCCAGCAGTGGGGGAAGTGTGGTCACTGAAGCTTTCTTT. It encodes CASSGGSVVTEAFF.

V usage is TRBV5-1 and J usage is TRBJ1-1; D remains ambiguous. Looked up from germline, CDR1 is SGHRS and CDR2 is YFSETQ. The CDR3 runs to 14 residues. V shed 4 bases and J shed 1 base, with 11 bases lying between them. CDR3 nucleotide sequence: TGCGCCAGCAGCCCCGAGTGGGGGAACACTGAAGCTTTCTTT. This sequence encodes CASSPEWGNTEAFF.

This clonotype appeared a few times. CDR3 coding DNA: TGTGCCAGCAGTTTTCAGCGGGCAGATACGCAGTATTTT. It encodes CASSFQRADTQYF. The chain links TRBV12-3 or TRBV12-4 to TRBJ2-3; weak D call: TRBD2 (6 bases). The CDR3 consists of 13 residues. V was clipped by 3 bases and J by 4 bases, with 8 bases between them.

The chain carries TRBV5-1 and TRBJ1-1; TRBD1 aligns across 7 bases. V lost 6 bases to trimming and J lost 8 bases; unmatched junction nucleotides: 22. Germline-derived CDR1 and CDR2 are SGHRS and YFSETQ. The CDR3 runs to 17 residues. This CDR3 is CASTLKGARYVDGEAFF. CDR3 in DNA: TGCGCCAGCACCCTCAAGGGGGCTCGGTATGTTGATGGAGAAGCTTTCTTT.

The CDR3 coding sequence is TGCAGCGTTGTAGACTTTAGCTCCTACAATGAGCAGTTCTTC. Protein sequence: CSVVDFSSYNEQFF. V usage is TRBV29-1 and J usage is TRBJ2-1; no definite D call. This CDR3 has 14 residues. CDR1 SQVTM and CDR2 ANQGSEA come from the germline V gene. V gave up 4 bases and J gave up 0 bases, with 10 bases separating them.

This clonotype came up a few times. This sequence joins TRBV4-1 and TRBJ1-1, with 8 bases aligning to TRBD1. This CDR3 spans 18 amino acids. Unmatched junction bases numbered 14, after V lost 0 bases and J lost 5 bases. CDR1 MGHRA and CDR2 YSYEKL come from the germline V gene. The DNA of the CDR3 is TGCGCCAGCAGCCAAGACCCTAGTCAGGGGGCGCGAGGGACTGAAGCTTTCTTT. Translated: CASSQDPSQGARGTEAFF.

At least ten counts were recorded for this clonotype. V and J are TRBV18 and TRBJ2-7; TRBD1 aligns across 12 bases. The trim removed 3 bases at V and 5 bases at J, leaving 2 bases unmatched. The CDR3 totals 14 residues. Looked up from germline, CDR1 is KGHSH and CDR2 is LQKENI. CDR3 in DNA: TGTGCCAGCTCACCGGGACAGGGGGCTCACGAGCAGTACTTC. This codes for CASSPGQGAHEQYF.

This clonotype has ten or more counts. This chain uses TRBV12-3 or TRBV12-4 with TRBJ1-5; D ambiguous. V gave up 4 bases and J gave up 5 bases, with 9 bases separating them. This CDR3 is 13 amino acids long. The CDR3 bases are TGTGCCAGCAGTTACCAAACAGATCAGCCCCAGCATTTT. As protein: CASSYQTDQPQHF.

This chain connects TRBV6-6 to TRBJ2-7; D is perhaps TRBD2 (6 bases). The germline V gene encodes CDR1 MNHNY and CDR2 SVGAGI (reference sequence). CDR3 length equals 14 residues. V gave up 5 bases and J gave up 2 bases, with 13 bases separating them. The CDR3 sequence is CASSGGSGTYEQYF. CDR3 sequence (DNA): TGTGCCAGCAGTGGGGGTAGCGGAACCTACGAGCAGTACTTC.

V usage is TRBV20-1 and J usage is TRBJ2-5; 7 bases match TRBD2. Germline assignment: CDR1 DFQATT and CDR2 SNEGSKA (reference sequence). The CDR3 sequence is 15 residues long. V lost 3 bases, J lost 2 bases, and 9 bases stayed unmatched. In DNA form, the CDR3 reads TGCAGTGCTAGTGCATTGCGGGAGATTCAAGAGACCCAGTACTTC. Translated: CSASALREIQETQYF.

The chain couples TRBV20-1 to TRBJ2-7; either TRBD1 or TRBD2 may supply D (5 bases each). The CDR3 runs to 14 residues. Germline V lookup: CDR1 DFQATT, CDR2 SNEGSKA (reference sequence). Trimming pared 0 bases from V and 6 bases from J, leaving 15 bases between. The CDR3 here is CSAREGTARPEQYF. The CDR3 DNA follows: TGCAGTGCTAGAGAAGGGACCGCACGGCCCGAGCAGTACTTC.